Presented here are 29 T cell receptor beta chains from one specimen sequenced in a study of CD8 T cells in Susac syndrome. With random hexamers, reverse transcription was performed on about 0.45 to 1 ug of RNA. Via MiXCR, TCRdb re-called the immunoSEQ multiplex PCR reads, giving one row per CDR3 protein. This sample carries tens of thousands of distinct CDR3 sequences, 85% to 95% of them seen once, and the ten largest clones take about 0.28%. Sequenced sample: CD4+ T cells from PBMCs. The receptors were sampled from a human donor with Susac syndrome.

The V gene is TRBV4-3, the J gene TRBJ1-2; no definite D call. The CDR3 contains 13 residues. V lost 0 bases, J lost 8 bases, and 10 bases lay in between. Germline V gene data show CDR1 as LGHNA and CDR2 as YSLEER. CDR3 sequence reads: CASSQDGIDGYTF. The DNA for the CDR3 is TGCGCCAGCAGCCAAGATGGGATAGACGGCTACACCTTC.

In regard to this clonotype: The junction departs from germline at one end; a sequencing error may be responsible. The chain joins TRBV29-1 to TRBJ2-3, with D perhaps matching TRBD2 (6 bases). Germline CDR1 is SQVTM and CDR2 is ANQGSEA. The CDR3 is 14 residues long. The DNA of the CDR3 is TGCAGAGTTGGAGGGTCTTCAATCACAGATACGCAGTATTTT. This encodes CRVGGSSITDTQYF.

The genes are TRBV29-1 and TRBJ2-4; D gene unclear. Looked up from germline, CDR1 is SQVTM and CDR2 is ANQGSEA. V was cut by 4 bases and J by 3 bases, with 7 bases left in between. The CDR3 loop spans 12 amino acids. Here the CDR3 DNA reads TGCAGCGTTGGCTCCGGCAAAAACATTCAGTACTTC. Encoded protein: CSVGSGKNIQYF.

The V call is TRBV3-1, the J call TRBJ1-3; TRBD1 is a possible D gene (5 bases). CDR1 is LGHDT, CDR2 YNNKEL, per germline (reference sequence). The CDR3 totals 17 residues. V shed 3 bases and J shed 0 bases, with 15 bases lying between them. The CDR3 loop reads CASSHYRDPGSGNTIYF. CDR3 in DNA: TGTGCCAGCAGCCACTACCGGGACCCCGGCTCTGGAAACACCATATATTTT.

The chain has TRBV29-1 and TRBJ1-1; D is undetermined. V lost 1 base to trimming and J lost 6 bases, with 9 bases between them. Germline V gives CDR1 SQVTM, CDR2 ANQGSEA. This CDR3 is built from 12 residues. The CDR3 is CSVEVGLAEAFF. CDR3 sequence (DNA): TGCAGCGTTGAAGTAGGGCTGGCTGAAGCTTTCTTT.

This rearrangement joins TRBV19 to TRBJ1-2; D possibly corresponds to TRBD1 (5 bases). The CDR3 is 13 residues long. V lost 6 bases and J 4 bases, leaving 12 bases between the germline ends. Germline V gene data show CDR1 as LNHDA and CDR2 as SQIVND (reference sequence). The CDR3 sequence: CASRSGGGYGYTF. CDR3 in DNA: TGTGCCAGTAGGTCTGGCGGGGGCTATGGCTACACCTTC.

CDR3 DNA sequence: TGTGCCAGCACCCAGGGGGGGGGACGGGGCGAGCAGTACTTC. This translates into CASTQGGGRGEQYF. This chain joins TRBV5-4 and TRBJ2-7; D may be TRBD1 or TRBD2 (7 bases each). CDR1 and CDR2 from the germline V gene are SGHNT and YYREEE (reference sequence). CDR3 length: 14 residues. The germline V and J ends were trimmed by 6 bases and 6 bases, with 19 bases remaining between them.

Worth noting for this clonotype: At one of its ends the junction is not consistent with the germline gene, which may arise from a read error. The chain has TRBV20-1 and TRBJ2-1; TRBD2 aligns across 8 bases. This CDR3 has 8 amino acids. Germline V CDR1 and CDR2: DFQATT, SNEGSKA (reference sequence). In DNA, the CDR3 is TGCAGTGCCGGGGGGGAGGCATTC. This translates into CSAGGEAF.

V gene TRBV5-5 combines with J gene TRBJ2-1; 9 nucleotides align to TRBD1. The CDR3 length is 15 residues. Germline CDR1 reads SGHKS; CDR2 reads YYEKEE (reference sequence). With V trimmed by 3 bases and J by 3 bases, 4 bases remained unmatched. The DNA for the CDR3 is TGTGCCAGCAGCTCCTGGACAGGGGACTACAATGAGCAGTTCTTC. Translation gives CASSSWTGDYNEQFF.

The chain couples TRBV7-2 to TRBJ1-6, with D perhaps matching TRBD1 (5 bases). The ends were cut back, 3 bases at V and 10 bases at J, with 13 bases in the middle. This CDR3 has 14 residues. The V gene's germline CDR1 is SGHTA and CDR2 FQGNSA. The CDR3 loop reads CASSFIQGESPLHF. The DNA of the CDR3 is TGTGCCAGCAGCTTCATCCAGGGAGAATCACCCCTCCACTTT.

The CDR3 coding sequence is TGCAGTGTCCGGCGGGGGGAGACCCAGTACTTC. This gives the protein CSVRRGETQYF. The V gene is TRBV20-1, the J gene TRBJ2-5, with 7 bases that match TRBD2. Germline CDR1 reads DFQATT; CDR2 reads SNEGSKA (reference sequence). The V and J ends lost 7 bases and 5 bases, in that order; junction bases with no gene match: 4. The CDR3 spans 11 residues.

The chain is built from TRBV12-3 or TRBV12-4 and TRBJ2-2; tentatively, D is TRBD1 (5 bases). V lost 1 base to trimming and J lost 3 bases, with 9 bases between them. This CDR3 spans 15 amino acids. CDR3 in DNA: TGTGCCAGCAGTTTAGGGGGCTCGGACACCGGGGAGCTGTTTTTT. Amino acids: CASSLGGSDTGELFF.

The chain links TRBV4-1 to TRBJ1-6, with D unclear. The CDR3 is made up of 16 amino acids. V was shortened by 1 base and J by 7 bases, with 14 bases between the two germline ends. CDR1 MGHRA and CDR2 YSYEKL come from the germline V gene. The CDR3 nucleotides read TGCGCCAGCAGCCAAGTTCCACTCGAGATGAATTCACCCCTCCACTTT. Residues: CASSQVPLEMNSPLHF.

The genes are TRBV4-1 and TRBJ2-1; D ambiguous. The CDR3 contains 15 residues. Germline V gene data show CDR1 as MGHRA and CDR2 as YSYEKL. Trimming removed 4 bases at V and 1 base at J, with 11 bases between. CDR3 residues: CASSPMPISYNEQFF. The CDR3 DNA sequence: TGCGCCAGCAGCCCGATGCCTATTTCCTACAATGAGCAGTTCTTC.

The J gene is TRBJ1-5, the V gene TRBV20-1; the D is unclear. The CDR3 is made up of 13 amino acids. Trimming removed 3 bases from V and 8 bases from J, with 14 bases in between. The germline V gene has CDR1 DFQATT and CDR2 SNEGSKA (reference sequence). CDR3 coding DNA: TGCAGTGCTAGTGATCTGAAGGTCGAGCCCCAGCATTTT. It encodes CSASDLKVEPQHF.

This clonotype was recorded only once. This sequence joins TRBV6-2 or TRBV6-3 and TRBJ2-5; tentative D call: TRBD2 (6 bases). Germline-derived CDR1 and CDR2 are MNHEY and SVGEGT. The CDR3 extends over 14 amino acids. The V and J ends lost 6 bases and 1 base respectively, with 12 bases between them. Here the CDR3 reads CASRTTSFQETQYF. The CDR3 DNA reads TGTGCCAGCAGGACGACTAGTTTCCAAGAGACCCAGTACTTC.

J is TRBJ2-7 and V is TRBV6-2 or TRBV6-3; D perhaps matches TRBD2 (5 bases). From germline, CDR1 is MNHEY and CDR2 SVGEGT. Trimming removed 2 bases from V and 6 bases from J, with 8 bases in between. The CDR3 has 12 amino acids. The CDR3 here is CASSYRTLEQYF. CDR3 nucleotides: TGTGCCAGCAGTTACAGGACTCTCGAGCAGTACTTC.

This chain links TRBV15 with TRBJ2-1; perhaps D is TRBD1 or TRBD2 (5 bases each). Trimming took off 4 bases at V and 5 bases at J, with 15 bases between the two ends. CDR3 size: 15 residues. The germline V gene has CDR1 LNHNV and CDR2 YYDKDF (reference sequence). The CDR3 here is CATSTLRDGNNEQFF. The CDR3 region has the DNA TGTGCCACCAGCACTTTAAGGGACGGAAACAATGAGCAGTTCTTC.

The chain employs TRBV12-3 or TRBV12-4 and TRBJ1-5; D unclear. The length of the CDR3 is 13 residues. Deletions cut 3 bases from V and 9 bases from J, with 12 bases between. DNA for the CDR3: TGTGCCAGCAGTTTCGAAACCCGGGTGCCCCAGCATTTT. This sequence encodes CASSFETRVPQHF.

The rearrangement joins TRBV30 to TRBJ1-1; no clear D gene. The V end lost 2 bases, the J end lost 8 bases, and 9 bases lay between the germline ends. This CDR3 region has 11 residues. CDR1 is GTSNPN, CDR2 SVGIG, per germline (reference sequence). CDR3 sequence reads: CAWSLGSEAFF. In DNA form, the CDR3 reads TGTGCCTGGAGTCTTGGCAGCGAAGCTTTCTTT.

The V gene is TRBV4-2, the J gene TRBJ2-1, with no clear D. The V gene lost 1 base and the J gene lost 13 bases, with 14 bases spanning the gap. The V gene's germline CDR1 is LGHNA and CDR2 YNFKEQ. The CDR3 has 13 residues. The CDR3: CASSQVRAASQFF. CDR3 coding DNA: TGTGCCAGCAGCCAAGTTCGGGCGGCCTCCCAGTTCTTC.

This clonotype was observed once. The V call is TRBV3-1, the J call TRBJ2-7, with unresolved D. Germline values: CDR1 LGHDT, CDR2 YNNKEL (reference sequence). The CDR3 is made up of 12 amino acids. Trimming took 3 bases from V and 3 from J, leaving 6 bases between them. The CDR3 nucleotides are TGTGCCAGCAGCCACACATACTACGAGCAGTACTTC. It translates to CASSHTYYEQYF.

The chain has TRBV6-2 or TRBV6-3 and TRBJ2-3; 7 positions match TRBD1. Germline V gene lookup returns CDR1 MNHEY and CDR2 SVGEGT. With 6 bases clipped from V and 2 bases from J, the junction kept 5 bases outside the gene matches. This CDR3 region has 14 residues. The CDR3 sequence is CASSTGQTTDTQYF. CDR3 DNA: TGTGCCAGCAGCACGGGACAGACCACAGATACGCAGTATTTT.

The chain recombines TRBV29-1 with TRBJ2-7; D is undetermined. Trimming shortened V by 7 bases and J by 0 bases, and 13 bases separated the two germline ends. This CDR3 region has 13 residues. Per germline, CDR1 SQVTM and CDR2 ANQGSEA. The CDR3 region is CSARSFDSYEQYF. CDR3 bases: TGCAGCGCGCGGTCCTTCGACTCCTACGAGCAGTACTTC.

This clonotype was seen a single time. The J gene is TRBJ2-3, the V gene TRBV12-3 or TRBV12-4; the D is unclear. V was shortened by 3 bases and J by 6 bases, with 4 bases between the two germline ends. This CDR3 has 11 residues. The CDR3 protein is CASSFGDTQYF. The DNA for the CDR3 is TGTGCCAGCAGTTTTGGGGATACGCAGTATTTT.

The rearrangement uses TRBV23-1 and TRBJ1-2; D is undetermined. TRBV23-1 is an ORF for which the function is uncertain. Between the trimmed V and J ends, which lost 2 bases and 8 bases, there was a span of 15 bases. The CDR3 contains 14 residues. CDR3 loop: CASSQGVRPEGYTF. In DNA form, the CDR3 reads TGCGCCAGCAGTCAAGGAGTCCGCCCGGAGGGCTACACCTTC.

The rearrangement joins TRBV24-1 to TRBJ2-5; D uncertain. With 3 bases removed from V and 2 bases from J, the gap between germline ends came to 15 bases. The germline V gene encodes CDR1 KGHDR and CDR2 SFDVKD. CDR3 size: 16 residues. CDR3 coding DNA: TGTGCCACCAGTGATCCCCGCCCGGCGGATCAAGAGACCCAGTACTTC. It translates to CATSDPRPADQETQYF.

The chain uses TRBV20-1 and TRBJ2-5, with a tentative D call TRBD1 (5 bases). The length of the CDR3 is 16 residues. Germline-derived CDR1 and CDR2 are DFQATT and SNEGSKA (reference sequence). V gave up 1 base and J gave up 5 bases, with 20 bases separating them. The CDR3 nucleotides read TGCAGTGCTAGAGGGGGCCATCCCAGGTCGGCGGAGACCCAGTACTTC. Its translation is CSARGGHPRSAETQYF.

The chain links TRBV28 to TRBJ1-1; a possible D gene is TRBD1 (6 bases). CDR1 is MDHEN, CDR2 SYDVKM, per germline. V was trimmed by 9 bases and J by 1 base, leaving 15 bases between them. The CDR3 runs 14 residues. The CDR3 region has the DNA TGTGCCAGTATAACCGGGACACAGAACACTGAAGCTTTCTTT. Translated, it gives CASITGTQNTEAFF.